This TCR beta chain was identified during a study of shared clonotypes between healthy human individuals. Naive CD8 cells lacked CD45RO and underwent positive selection for CCR7, leaving out terminally differentiated effector memory CD45RA+ cells. Overall study findings and caveats: In the sorted subsets, rarefaction showed sequencing was incomplete despite large depth. Clonotypes which were not shared had lower generation probabilities than clonotypes that all four donors shared. Across a handful of donors, naive CD4 shared around 5.1%, naive CD8 over 3%, memory CD4 less than 2.5%, memory CD8 0.4%.

Trimming pared 5 bases from V and 4 bases from J, leaving 9 bases between. Germline V CDR1 and CDR2: SGHDN, FVKESK. The CDR3 consists of 13 residues. Remarks on this clone: Antigen unknown.

Here immunoSEQ multiplex PCR was the method, and the copy in TCRdb shows in-frame clones only, minus some. This table holds hundreds of thousands of clones, just under 97% found once. This rearrangement joins TRBV14 to TRBJ1-5, with D perhaps TRBD1 (6 bases). Material: naive CD8+ T cells sorted from blood. The clonotype was recovered from a woman in her twenties or thirties in good health. The CDR3: CASSRTENQPQHF. In DNA, the CDR3 is TGTGCCAGCAGCAGGACAGAAAATCAGCCCCAGCATTTT.